This T cell receptor (beta chain) was recovered during a study of cytomegalovirus exposure and HLA in healthy donors. Whole-study results and caveats: The authors later found TCR association rates varying by HLA locus, with DRB1 most and HLA-C fewest. Evidence from a later analysis indicated that most CMV-associated TCR beta chains looked HLA-restricted.

Donors were nominally healthy when sampled, though unrecorded immune exposures were likely. This CDR3 region has 18 residues. V dropped 4 bases and J dropped 5; count of bases not matched to a gene: 10. Looked up from germline, CDR1 is LGHNA and CDR2 is YNFKEQ. Amplification used 60 Vbeta primers and 13 Jbeta primers. Generated by immunoSEQ multiplex PCR, the TCRdb table keeps only in-frame clones and is missing some. The data contain about 200,000 clones, 82% of them singletons. Turning to this clone: The antigen is undetermined.

The source is a woman aged 45-60 years in good health and CMV-seropositive. Sequenced input: PBMCs. The chain combines TRBV4-2 with TRBJ2-2; TRBD2 aligns across 13 bases. In nucleotides, the CDR3 is TGTGCCAGCAGCCCGACTAGCGGGAGGCCCGGTGGTACCGGGGAGCTGTTTTTT. It yields the protein CASSPTSGRPGGTGELFF.